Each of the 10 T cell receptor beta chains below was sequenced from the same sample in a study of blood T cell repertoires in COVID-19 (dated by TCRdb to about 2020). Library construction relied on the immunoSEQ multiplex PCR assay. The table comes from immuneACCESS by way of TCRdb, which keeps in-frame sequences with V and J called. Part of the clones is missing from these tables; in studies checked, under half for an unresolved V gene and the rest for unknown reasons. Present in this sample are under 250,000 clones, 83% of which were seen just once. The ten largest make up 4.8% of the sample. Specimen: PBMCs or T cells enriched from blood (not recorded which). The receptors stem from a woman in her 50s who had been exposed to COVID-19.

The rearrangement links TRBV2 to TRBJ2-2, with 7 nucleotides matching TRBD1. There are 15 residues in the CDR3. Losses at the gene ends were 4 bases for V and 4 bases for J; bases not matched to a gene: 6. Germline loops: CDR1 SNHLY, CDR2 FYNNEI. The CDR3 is CASSGLRGSTGELFF. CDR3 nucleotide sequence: TGTGCCAGCAGTGGACTCAGGGGGAGCACCGGGGAGCTGTTTTTT.

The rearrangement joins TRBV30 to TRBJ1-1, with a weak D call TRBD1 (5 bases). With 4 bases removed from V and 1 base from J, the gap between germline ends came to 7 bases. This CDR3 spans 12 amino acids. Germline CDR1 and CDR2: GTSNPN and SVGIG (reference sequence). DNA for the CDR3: TGTGCCTGGAATGGGGCGAACACTGAAGCTTTCTTT. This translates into CAWNGANTEAFF.

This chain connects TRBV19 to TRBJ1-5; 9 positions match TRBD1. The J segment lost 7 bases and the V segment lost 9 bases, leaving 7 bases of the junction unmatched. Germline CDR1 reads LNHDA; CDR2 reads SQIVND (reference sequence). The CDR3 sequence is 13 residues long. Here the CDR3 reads CASQGQGGQPQHF. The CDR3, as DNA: TGTGCCAGCCAGGGACAGGGAGGGCAGCCCCAGCATTTT.

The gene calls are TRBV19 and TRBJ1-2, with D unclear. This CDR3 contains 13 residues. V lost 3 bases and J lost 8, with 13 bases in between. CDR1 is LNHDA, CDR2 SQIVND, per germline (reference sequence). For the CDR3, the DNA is TGTGCCAGTAGTATGGGAGGTAATTTGGGCTACACCTTC. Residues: CASSMGGNLGYTF.

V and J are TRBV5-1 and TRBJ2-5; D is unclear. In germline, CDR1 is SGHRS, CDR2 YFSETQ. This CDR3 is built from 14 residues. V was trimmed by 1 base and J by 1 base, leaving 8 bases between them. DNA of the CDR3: TGCGCCAGCAGCTTGCGTTCAGTCCAAGAGACCCAGTACTTC. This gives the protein CASSLRSVQETQYF.

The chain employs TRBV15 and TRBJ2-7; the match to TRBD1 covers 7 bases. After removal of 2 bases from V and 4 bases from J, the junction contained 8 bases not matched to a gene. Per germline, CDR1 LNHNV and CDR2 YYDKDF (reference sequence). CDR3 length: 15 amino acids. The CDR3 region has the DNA TGTGCCACCAGCAGAACACCCTCGACAGGGTACGAGCAGTACTTC. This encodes CATSRTPSTGYEQYF.

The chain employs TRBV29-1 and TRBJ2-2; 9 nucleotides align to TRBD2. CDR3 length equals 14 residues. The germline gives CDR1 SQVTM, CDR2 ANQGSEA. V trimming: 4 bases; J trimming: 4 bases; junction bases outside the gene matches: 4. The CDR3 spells CSVANSGGTGELFF. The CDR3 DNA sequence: TGCAGCGTTGCAAATAGCGGGGGCACCGGGGAGCTGTTTTTT.

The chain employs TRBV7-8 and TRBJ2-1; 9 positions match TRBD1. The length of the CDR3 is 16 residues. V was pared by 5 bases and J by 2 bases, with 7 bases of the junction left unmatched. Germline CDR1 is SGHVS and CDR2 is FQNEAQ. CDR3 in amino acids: CASSPSGTGTYNEQFF. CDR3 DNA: TGTGCCAGCAGCCCCTCGGGGACAGGGACCTACAATGAGCAGTTCTTC.

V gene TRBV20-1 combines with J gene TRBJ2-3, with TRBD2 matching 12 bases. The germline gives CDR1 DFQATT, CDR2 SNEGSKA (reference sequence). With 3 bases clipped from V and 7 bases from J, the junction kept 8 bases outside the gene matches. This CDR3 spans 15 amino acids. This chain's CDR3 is CSASQASGGAHTQYF. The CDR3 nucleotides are TGCAGTGCTAGTCAGGCTAGCGGGGGGGCACATACGCAGTATTTT.

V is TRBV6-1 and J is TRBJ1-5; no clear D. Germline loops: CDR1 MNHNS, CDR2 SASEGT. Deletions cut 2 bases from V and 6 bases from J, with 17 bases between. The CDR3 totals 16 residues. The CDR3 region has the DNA TGTGCCAGCAGTGAAATGGCTAATTTTGCGGCTCAGCCCCAGCATTTT. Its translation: CASSEMANFAAQPQHF.